The entry that follows covers one T cell receptor (beta chain) sequence. The record originates from a study of blood T cell repertoires in COVID-19. The CDR3 spans 14 residues. Between the trimmed V and J ends, which lost 6 bases and 0 bases, there was a span of 6 bases. Germline CDR1 and CDR2: MNHEY and SVGAGI. TCRdb keeps only in-frame clones here, not all; method: immunoSEQ multiplex PCR. Of roughly 87,000 clones in the sample, approximately 85% were seen once. The genes are TRBV6-5 and TRBJ2-6; tentatively, D is TRBD2 (5 bases). The sequence was obtained from a human donor in a cohort sampled during active COVID-19. The sequencing sample was made of peripheral blood. This CDR3 is CASSRDSGANVLTF. As DNA, the CDR3 is TGTGCCAGCAGCCGGGACTCTGGGGCCAACGTCCTGACTTTC.